The 8 T cell receptor beta chains below all came from one sample that was sequenced in a study of control samples from healthy donors and cancer patients. Generated by immunoSEQ multiplex PCR, the TCRdb table keeps only in-frame clones and is missing some. Of 140,000 or so clones in the sample, about 91% are singletons; the top ten hold approximately 2.9%. Sequenced: blood. The receptors originated from a man aged 25-40 years in good health.

This rearrangement joins TRBV2 to TRBJ2-7, with D tentatively TRBD1 or TRBD2 (5 bases each). The CDR3 has 13 amino acids. V gave up 5 bases and J gave up 7 bases, with 15 bases separating them. CDR1 and CDR2 from the germline V gene are SNHLY and FYNNEI. For the CDR3, the DNA is TGTGCCAGCAGTCGGGGACGAACGGGAGAGCAGTACTTC. Its protein product is CASSRGRTGEQYF. The full variable domain, with the rest looked up from reference TRBV2 and TRBJ2-7, is EPEVTQTPSHQVTQMGQEVILRCVPISNHLYFYWYRQILGQKVEFLVSFYNNEISEKSEIFDDQFSVERPDGSNFTLKIRSTKLEDSAMYFCASSRGRTGEQYFGPGTRLTVT.

The chain recombines TRBV7-2 with TRBJ1-4, with TRBD1 identical over 10 bases. V trimming: 3 bases; J trimming: 6 bases; junction bases outside the gene matches: 4. The length of the CDR3 is 15 residues. CDR1 is SGHTA, CDR2 FQGNSA, per germline. The DNA of the CDR3 is TGTGCCAGCAGCTTCCAGACAGGGGGCTATGAAAAACTGTTTTTT. Amino acids: CASSFQTGGYEKLFF.

The chain employs TRBV21-1 and TRBJ2-7; the D call TRBD1 from the table was never checked on the DNA. TRBV21-1 is described as a pseudogene. The length of the CDR3 is 19 residues. Here the CDR3 DNA reads TGTGCCAGCAGCAAATTAAATTGGGACAGGGCTAAACTCTCCTACGAGCAGTACTTC. Translated, it gives CASSKLNWDRAKLSYEQYF.

The genes are TRBV5-6 and TRBJ1-2, with a tentative D call TRBD1 (6 bases). Germline assignment: CDR1 SGHDT and CDR2 YYEEEE. V was clipped by 1 base and J by 3 bases, with 16 bases between them. The CDR3 totals 16 residues. This chain's CDR3 is CASSLIWTARDYGYTF. The CDR3 DNA follows: TGTGCCAGCAGCTTGATATGGACAGCCCGGGACTATGGCTACACCTTC.

This chain joins TRBV18 and TRBJ1-2; 8 nucleotides match TRBD1. V was pared by 6 bases and J by 8 bases, with 20 bases of the junction left unmatched. The CDR3 contains 17 residues. The germline gives CDR1 KGHSH, CDR2 LQKENI. CDR3 nucleotides: TGTGCCAGCTCGACATACCCTTCATCCGGGACAGGAGGCGGCTACACCTTC. The encoded protein is CASSTYPSSGTGGGYTF.

This chain joins TRBV7-8 and TRBJ1-5; D may be TRBD1 (5 bases). V was pared by 1 base and J by 3 bases, with 16 bases between. The germline V gene encodes CDR1 SGHVS and CDR2 FQNEAQ. The length of the CDR3 is 17 residues. The CDR3 region is CASSLDRQGVNNQPQHF. The CDR3 region has the DNA TGTGCCAGCAGCTTAGATAGGCAGGGTGTTAACAATCAGCCCCAGCATTTT.

This clone appeared a single time. CDR3 amino acids: CAGEGGAVYGYTF. CDR3 nucleotides: TGTGCCGGAGAGGGGGGCGCCGTGTATGGCTACACCTTC. The chain links TRBV7-2 to TRBJ1-2, with D perhaps matching TRBD1 (6 bases). V lost 11 bases to trimming and J lost 5 bases, with 18 bases between them. The CDR3 extends over 13 amino acids. Germline CDR1 reads SGHTA; CDR2 reads FQGNSA.

This chain joins TRBV5-4 and TRBJ1-1, with D possibly being TRBD1 (5 bases). Germline-derived CDR1 and CDR2 are SGHNT and YYREEE (reference sequence). The CDR3 extends over 13 amino acids. Trimming cost V 5 bases and J 1 base, with 9 bases left between them. Written as DNA, the CDR3 is TGTGCCAGCAGACAAGGACAGAACACTGAAGCTTTCTTT. It encodes CASRQGQNTEAFF.